This passage covers 9 T cell receptor beta chains from one sample sequenced in a study of blood T cell repertoires in COVID-19. Generated by immunoSEQ multiplex PCR, the TCRdb table keeps only in-frame clones and is missing some. Of tens of thousands of clones listed, about 89% are singletons. Sequencing used peripheral blood. All receptors derive from a human donor in a cohort sampled during active COVID-19.

This sequence joins TRBV15 and TRBJ1-2; TRBD1 agrees at 7 bases. There are 15 residues in the CDR3. Trimming at V came to 3 bases and at J to 4 bases, leaving 8 bases not matched to a gene. CDR1 and CDR2 (germline): LNHNV, YYDKDF (reference sequence). This chain's CDR3 is CATSSRTGRTYGYTF. The CDR3 DNA follows: TGTGCCACCAGCAGTAGGACAGGCCGGACCTATGGCTACACCTTC.

This clone has just a few counts. V gene TRBV30 combines with J gene TRBJ1-5; D is unclear. This CDR3 region has 13 residues. Germline V gene lookup returns CDR1 GTSNPN and CDR2 SVGIG (reference sequence). The V end lost 2 bases, the J end lost 7 bases, and 12 bases lay between the germline ends. The CDR3 region is CAWSSRRVQPQHF. Here the CDR3 DNA reads TGTGCCTGGAGTAGTAGGAGAGTCCAGCCCCAGCATTTT.

The genes are TRBV3-1 (or the pseudogene TRBV3-2) and TRBJ2-3, with 7 bases aligning to TRBD2. CDR1 is LGHDT and CDR2 is YNNKEL in the germline V gene (reference sequence). This CDR3 has 14 residues. The J segment lost 10 bases and the V segment lost 1 base, leaving 8 bases of the junction unmatched. CDR3 in DNA: TGTGCCAGCAGCCAAGGTGAGGGACTACAGTCGCAGTATTTT. Its translation is CASSQGEGLQSQYF.

This clone has just one count. The gene calls are TRBV11-2 and TRBJ2-7; D call uncertain. Looked up from germline, CDR1 is SGHAT and CDR2 is FQNNGV. This CDR3 spans 13 amino acids. Trimming left V 3 bases short and J 0 bases short, with 6 bases between. The CDR3 DNA is TGTGCCAGCAGCTTGGCCAGCTCCTACGAGCAGTACTTC. Its translation: CASSLASSYEQYF. Looking up the rest from reference TRBV11-2 and TRBJ2-7 gives the full variable domain: EAGVAQSPRYKIIEKRQSVAFWCNPISGHATLYWYQQILGQGPKLLIQFQNNGVVDDSQLPKDRFSAERLKGVDSTLKIQPAKLEDSAVYLCASSLASSYEQYFGPGTRLTVT.

The V gene is TRBV7-2, the J gene TRBJ2-7, with TRBD1 matching over 9 bases. Germline V gene lookup returns CDR1 SGHTA and CDR2 FQGNSA. Trimming at V came to 1 base and at J to 2 bases, leaving 3 bases not matched to a gene. This CDR3 is built from 15 residues. CDR3 loop: CASSLGTGDPYEQYF. In DNA form, the CDR3 reads TGTGCCAGCAGCTTAGGGACAGGGGACCCCTACGAGCAGTACTTC.

This clone appeared a single time. The chain couples TRBV6-5 to TRBJ1-4; D remains ambiguous. Trimming took 2 bases from V and 8 from J, leaving 12 bases between them. Germline-derived CDR1 and CDR2 are MNHEY and SVGAGI. The CDR3 contains 14 residues. This chain's CDR3 is CASSYGEGEEKLFF. DNA of the CDR3: TGTGCCAGCAGTTACGGGGAGGGCGAGGAAAAACTGTTTTTT.

The V gene is TRBV10-1, the J gene TRBJ2-3; D uncertain. Looked up from germline, CDR1 is WNHNN and CDR2 is SYGVQD (reference sequence). The CDR3 is 13 amino acids. V was trimmed by 2 bases and J by 4 bases, leaving 7 bases between them. The CDR3 region has the DNA TGCGCCAGCAGTGAGCTGTCTCCAGATACGCAGTATTTT. Translating gives CASSELSPDTQYF.

V usage is TRBV7-3 and J usage is TRBJ2-7; 8 positions match TRBD1. The trim removed 5 bases at V and 5 bases at J, leaving 11 bases unmatched. This CDR3 region has 15 residues. The germline CDR1 and CDR2 sequences are SGHTA and FQGTGA. The CDR3 DNA sequence: TGTGCCAGCAGCCCCTTCTCGGACAGGGTCCACGAGCAGTACTTC. This codes for CASSPFSDRVHEQYF.

The chain carries TRBV6-5 and TRBJ1-1; 8 bases agree with TRBD1. The CDR3 is made up of 15 amino acids. The germline CDR1 and CDR2 sequences are MNHEY and SVGAGI. V lost 6 bases, J lost 7 bases, and 13 bases stayed unmatched. The CDR3 loop is CASRHGTGDTLEAFF. Here the CDR3 DNA reads TGTGCCAGCAGACATGGGACAGGCGATACCCTTGAAGCTTTCTTT.